This TCR beta chain was captured by sequencing in a study of shared T cell receptors in the human thymus. Here immunoSEQ multiplex PCR was the method, and the copy in TCRdb shows in-frame clones only, minus some. This table has 600,000 to 900,000 clones, roughly 88% appearing once. The germline CDR1 and CDR2 sequences are MGHRA and YSYEKL. The length of the CDR3 is 17 residues. The germline V and J ends were trimmed by 4 bases and 2 bases, with 19 bases remaining between them. This sample was shared with a second study, whose subject was human thymus T cells.

The receptor was isolated from a girl in the first two years of life with a congenital heart defect. The sample was thymocytes. The J gene is TRBJ2-3, the V gene TRBV4-1, with a possible D match to TRBD2 (6 bases). The chain's CDR3 is CASSPEGATAITDTQYF. CDR3 DNA: TGCGCCAGCAGCCCGGAGGGAGCTACGGCGATCACAGATACGCAGTATTTT.